This T cell receptor beta chain was retrieved from a study of CD8 T cells in Susac syndrome. When the RNA was reverse transcribed, random hexamers were used with an input of roughly 0.45 to 1 ug. Amplification of TCR beta CDR3 was carried out by immunoSEQ multiplex PCR, which covered 54 Vbeta and 13 Jbeta segments. Via MiXCR, TCRdb re-called the immunoSEQ multiplex PCR reads, giving one row per CDR3 protein. The profile shows approximately 120,000 distinct CDR3 sequences, approximately 95% of them singletons. The CDR3 consists of 15 residues. The V end lost 4 bases, the J end lost 2 bases, and 15 bases lay between the germline ends. The sequenced target, TCR beta, came from blood CD8+ and CD4+ T cells.

The sample taken for sequencing was CD8+ T cells from PBMCs. The clonotype comes from a human donor with multiple sclerosis. The chain uses TRBV12-3 or TRBV12-4 and TRBJ2-7; TRBD1 is a possible D gene (6 bases). CDR3 residues: CASSSTVGATYEQYF. Written as DNA, the CDR3 is TGTGCCAGCAGTTCAACGGTGGGGGCCACCTACGAGCAGTACTTC.